Listed here is a single T cell receptor beta chain. Its antigen is currently unknown. The data were obtained in a study of identical twins. General study findings and limits: In beta out-of-frame sequences, the excess sharing between twins was weaker. In cord blood, abundant beta clonotypes had fewer insertions; memory showed no trend.

The CDR3 contains 14 residues. V was pared by 4 bases and J by 4 bases, with 4 bases of the junction left unmatched. Germline CDR1 and CDR2: KGHSH and LQKENI. TCRdb ran MiXCR on the 5' RACE reads and lists one entry per CDR3 protein. The sample lists around 510,000 distinct CDR3 sequences, 14% seen once, with around 0.98% in the top ten. The data were also submitted as part of a second study, on yellow fever vaccine responses in identical twins.

The sequenced material came from CD4+ T cells sorted from blood. The V call is TRBV18, the J call TRBJ2-7; 10 bases are shared with TRBD2. This receptor was taken from a woman aged 18-29 years in good health. The CDR3 DNA is TGTGCCAGCTCACGAGGGACTAGCGAGTACGAGCAGTACTTC. Translating gives CASSRGTSEYEQYF.